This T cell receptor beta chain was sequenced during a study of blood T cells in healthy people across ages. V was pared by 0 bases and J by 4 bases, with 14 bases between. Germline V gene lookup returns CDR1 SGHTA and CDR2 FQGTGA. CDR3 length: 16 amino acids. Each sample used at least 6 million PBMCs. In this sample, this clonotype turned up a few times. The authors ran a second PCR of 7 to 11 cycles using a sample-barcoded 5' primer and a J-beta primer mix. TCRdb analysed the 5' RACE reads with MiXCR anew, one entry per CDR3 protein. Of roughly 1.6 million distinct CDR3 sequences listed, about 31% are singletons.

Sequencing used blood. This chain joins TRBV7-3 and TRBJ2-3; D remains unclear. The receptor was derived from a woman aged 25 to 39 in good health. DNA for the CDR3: TGTGCCAGCAGCTTAACCGCTTCGCCTGGGGCAGATACGCAGTATTTT. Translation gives CASSLTASPGADTQYF.